The rows below give T cell receptor beta chains drawn from one sample of a study of blood T cell repertoires in COVID-19. Repertoires were generated with immunoSEQ multiplex PCR, while TCRdb's copy carries only in-frame clones and drops some. The sample records fewer than 200,000 clones, roughly nine tenths being singletons. Sequences were obtained from peripheral blood. The receptors stem from a man between 65 and 80 years old with active or convalescent COVID-19. CDR3s include the opening cysteine and the closing phenylalanine or tryptophan. Fields, in order: D gene, V gene, clone size, J gene, CDR3 protein, CDR3 DNA. The D gene is left open where the match is weak. Expanded clones get a size class; other rows say once, few or many, or leave the size out.

NA	TRBV16	NA	TRBJ1-2	CASSQFQGRMAGYTF	TGTGCCAGCAGCCAATTCCAGGGTAGAATGGCTGGCTACACCTTC
TRBD1	TRBV12-3/TRBV12-4	NA	TRBJ1-2	CASSFGQGKGYTF	TGTGCCAGCAGCTTCGGACAGGGAAAAGGCTACACCTTC
TRBD1	TRBV15	few	TRBJ1-4	CATSRGTGGEKLFF	TGTGCCACCAGCAGAGGAACAGGGGGTGAAAAACTGTTTTTT
TRBD1	TRBV7-8	NA	TRBJ1-6	CASSQDRGNSPLHF	TGTGCCAGCAGCCAAGACAGGGGCAATTCACCCCTCCACTTT
NA	TRBV30	NA	TRBJ2-7	CAWSVAGMTYEQYF	TGTGCCTGGAGTGTGGCAGGTATGACCTACGAGCAGTACTTC
NA	TRBV3-1/TRBV3-2	medium-sized	TRBJ2-3	CASRARDTDTQYF	TGTGCCAGCAGGGCTCGGGACACAGATACGCAGTATTTT
NA	TRBV5-1	NA	TRBJ1-4	CASTQGRTNEKLFF	TGCGCCAGCACCCAGGGAAGGACTAATGAAAAACTGTTTTTT
NA	TRBV21-1	NA	TRBJ2-6	CASRHGTAHSGANVLTF	TGTGCCAGCAGACACGGGACAGCGCACTCTGGGGCCAACGTCCTGACTTTC
NA	TRBV30	NA	TRBJ2-5	CAWGGTAYLSETQYF	TGTGCCTGGGGGGGGACAGCATATCTTTCAGAGACCCAGTACTTC
NA	TRBV3-1/TRBV3-2	NA	TRBJ1-1	CASSQDSLAFF	TGTGCCAGCAGCCAAGATTCTTTAGCTTTCTTT
NA	TRBV27	NA	TRBJ2-7	CASSLGSNPLKQYF	TGTGCCAGCAGTTTGGGCAGTAACCCATTAAAGCAGTACTTC
TRBD1	TRBV6-2/TRBV6-3	NA	TRBJ2-7	CASSYVGQGYEQYF	TGTGCCAGCAGTTACGTGGGACAGGGGTACGAGCAGTACTTC
TRBD2	TRBV24-1	NA	TRBJ2-3	CATSGAPLAGGFTDTQYF	TGTGCCACCAGTGGGGCGCCTCTAGCGGGAGGGTTCACAGATACGCAGTATTTT
NA	TRBV7-6	NA	TRBJ1-3	CASSSGLLSSGNTIYF	TGTGCCAGCAGCTCGGGACTCCTGAGCTCTGGAAACACCATATATTTT
NA	TRBV11-2	NA	TRBJ1-1	CASSLAGWGGDAFF	TGTGCCAGCAGCTTAGCGGGATGGGGGGGCGACGCTTTCTTT
NA	TRBV27	NA	TRBJ1-2	CASSLKGANYGYTF	TGTGCCAGCAGCTTGAAGGGGGCTAACTATGGCTACACCTTC
NA	TRBV2	NA	TRBJ2-5	CASSVPLDRRQETQYF	TGTGCCAGCAGTGTTCCCCTTGATCGCAGACAAGAGACCCAGTACTTC